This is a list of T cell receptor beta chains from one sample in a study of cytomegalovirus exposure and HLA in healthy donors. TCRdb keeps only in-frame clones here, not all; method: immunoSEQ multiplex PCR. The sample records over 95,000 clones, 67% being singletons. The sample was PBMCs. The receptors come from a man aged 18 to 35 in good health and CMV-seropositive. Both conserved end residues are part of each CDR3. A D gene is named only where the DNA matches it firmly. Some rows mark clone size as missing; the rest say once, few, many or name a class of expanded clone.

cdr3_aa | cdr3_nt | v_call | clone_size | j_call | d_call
CASSSKTGEYEGLFF | TGCGCCAGCAGCTCGAAGACAGGGGAGTATGAGGGACTGTTTTTT | TRBV5-1 | NA | TRBJ1-4 | TRBD1
CASRRHSGANVLTF | TGTGCCAGCAGAAGACATTCTGGGGCCAACGTCCTGACTTTC | TRBV6-5 | NA | TRBJ2-6 | NA
CASSAVRDRGAKNIQYF | TGTGCCAGCAGTGCGGTCCGGGACAGGGGGGCCAAAAACATTCAGTACTTC | TRBV6-1 | NA | TRBJ2-4 | TRBD1
CASSSWTGSNYGYTF | TGTGCCAGCAGTTCGTGGACAGGGAGTAACTATGGCTACACCTTC | TRBV28 | NA | TRBJ1-2 | TRBD1
CASSRWRGGDQETQYF | TGCGCCAGCAGCAGGTGGCGGGGGGGGGACCAAGAGACCCAGTACTTC | TRBV5-1 | NA | TRBJ2-5 | TRBD2
CASKRSLSSGANVLTF | TGTGCCAGCAAACGAAGTCTGAGCTCTGGGGCCAACGTCCTGACTTTC | TRBV11-2 | few | TRBJ2-6 | NA
CASSQVGQGITEAFF | TGTGCCAGCAGCCAAGTCGGACAGGGTATCACTGAAGCTTTCTTT | TRBV7-2 | few | TRBJ1-1 | TRBD1
CAIRTGETQYF | TGTGCCATCCGTACCGGTGAGACCCAGTACTTC | TRBV7-7 | NA | TRBJ2-5 | NA
CASSAREEDQPQHF | TGTGCCAGCAGCGCCCGGGAGGAGGACCAGCCCCAGCATTTT | TRBV9 | NA | TRBJ1-5 | NA
CASSTPSGLNTEAFF | TGTGCCAGCAGCACCCCGTCAGGGTTGAACACTGAAGCTTTCTTT | TRBV7-2 | few | TRBJ1-1 | NA
CASSVDRTTQYF | TGTGCCAGCAGCGTAGACCGGACTACCCAGTACTTC | TRBV9 | NA | TRBJ2-5 | NA
CASSLGLGTEAFF | TGTGCCAGCAGCCTCGGGTTGGGCACTGAAGCTTTCTTT | TRBV6-5 | few | TRBJ1-1 | NA
CASSGSGGQDTQYF | TGTGCCAGCAGTGGGTCGGGGGGGCAAGATACGCAGTATTTT | TRBV2 | NA | TRBJ2-3 | TRBD2
CASSLGDRDAETQYF | TGTGCCAGCAGCTTAGGAGATCGGGATGCGGAGACCCAGTACTTC | TRBV11-2 | NA | TRBJ2-5 | NA
CASSLAGGSGYEQFF | TGCGCCAGCAGCTTGGCCGGGGGTAGCGGCTATGAGCAGTTCTTC | TRBV5-1 | few | TRBJ2-1 | NA
CASSSERGADTQYF | TGCGCCAGCAGCTCCGAGCGGGGTGCAGATACGCAGTATTTT | TRBV5-1 | few | TRBJ2-3 | TRBD2
CASGGASKWSYEQYF | TGTGCCAGCGGGGGGGCCAGTAAGTGGTCCTACGAACAGTACTTC | TRBV6-1 | once | TRBJ2-5 | NA
CASSFQWGDEKLFF | TGTGCCAGCAGTTTTCAGTGGGGGGATGAAAAACTGTTTTTT | TRBV6-5 | NA | TRBJ1-4 | NA
CASRRDRDREQYF | TGTGCCAGCAGGCGCGACAGGGACCGCGAGCAGTACTTC | TRBV2 | NA | TRBJ2-7 | TRBD1
CASSARAGANVLTF | TGTGCCAGCAGTGCCAGGGCAGGGGCCAACGTCCTGACTTTC | TRBV11-3 | NA | TRBJ2-6 | NA
CASSLGLTEAFF | TGTGCCAGCAGCTTAGGACTGACTGAAGCTTTCTTT | TRBV13 | NA | TRBJ1-1 | NA
CASTVSSYNSPLHF | TGTGCCAGCACGGTTAGCTCCTATAATTCACCCCTCCACTTT | TRBV13 | few | TRBJ1-6 | NA
CASSSRTSYEQYF | TGTGCCAGCAGCTCGAGGACTAGCTACGAGCAGTACTTC | TRBV7-2 | NA | TRBJ2-7 | TRBD2
CASSRGPYEQYF | TGCGCCAGCAGCAGGGGCCCCTACGAGCAGTACTTC | TRBV5-1 | NA | TRBJ2-7 | NA
CASSRDTSNEKLFF | TGCGCCAGCAGCCGGGACACCAGTAATGAAAAACTGTTTTTT | TRBV10-1 | few | TRBJ1-4 | NA
CASSLDRRGKEKLFF | TGTGCCAGCAGCTTAGATCGGCGGGGGAAGGAAAAACTGTTTTTT | TRBV11-2 | NA | TRBJ1-4 | NA
CASSPLGRGLRSGTQYF | TGTGCCAGCAGCCCCCTCGGGCGGGGGCTACGCAGCGGTACGCAGTATTTT | TRBV7-9 | NA | TRBJ2-3 | NA
CASSFGTGVETQYF | TGTGCCAGCAGCTTCGGGACAGGGGTGGAGACCCAGTACTTC | TRBV7-2 | NA | TRBJ2-5 | TRBD1
CASTKDRVNYGYTF | TGTGCCAGCACCAAGGACAGAGTTAACTATGGCTACACCTTC | TRBV6-1 | few | TRBJ1-2 | NA
CATSRQFSTDTQYF | TGTGCCACCAGCAGGCAGTTCAGCACAGATACGCAGTATTTT | TRBV15 | NA | TRBJ2-3 | NA
CASSYGGTEAFF | TGCGCCAGCAGCTACGGGGGCACTGAAGCTTTCTTT | TRBV5-1 | NA | TRBJ1-1 | NA
CASSPKRTGGNTEAFF | TGTGCCAGCAGCCCAAAACGCACAGGGGGGAACACTGAAGCTTTCTTT | TRBV21-1 | NA | TRBJ1-1 | NA
CASSLGTSGGTTDTQYF | TGCGCCAGCAGCTTGGGGACTAGCGGGGGAACCACAGATACGCAGTATTTT | TRBV5-1 | NA | TRBJ2-3 | TRBD2
CASSYRRNSPLHF | TGTGCCAGCAGCTACAGGCGTAATTCACCCCTCCACTTT | TRBV7-7 | few | TRBJ1-6 | NA
CASSLAGNEQYF | TGTGCCAGCAGTTTGGCAGGGAACGAGCAGTACTTC | TRBV28 | NA | TRBJ2-7 | NA
CASSAEVVNTEAFF | TGTGCCAGCAGTGCAGAGGTAGTCAACACTGAAGCTTTCTTT | TRBV2 | NA | TRBJ1-1 | NA
CASSDYREKGSPLHF | TGTGCCAGCAGCGACTACAGGGAGAAGGGCTCACCCCTCCACTTT | TRBV5-6 | NA | TRBJ1-6 | NA
CASSNQRTVGNSPLHF | TGTGCCAGCAGCAACCAGAGGACAGTTGGGAATTCACCCCTCCACTTT | TRBV7-2 | few | TRBJ1-6 | NA
CASTLLAGQGAGYTF | TGTGCCAGCACTTTACTCGCGGGACAGGGGGCTGGCTACACCTTC | TRBV27 | NA | TRBJ1-2 | TRBD1
CASSLVSQGARYGYTF | TGTGCCAGCAGCTTAGTCTCACAGGGGGCTAGGTATGGCTACACCTTC | TRBV7-9 | NA | TRBJ1-2 | TRBD1